This T cell receptor (beta chain) was retrieved from a study of T cells after yellow fever vaccination. General study results and limits: Abundant bulk-population clonotypes could contaminate the FACS-sorted repertoires. Of the clonotypes, a small share occurred in both CD4 and CD8 compartments. Reappearance after the booster was seen for most primary-vaccination clones, at 96% CD4 and 70% to 90% CD8.

The germline V gene has CDR1 LGHNT and CDR2 FRNRAP. Trimming pared 4 bases from V and 4 bases from J, leaving 11 bases between. The CDR3 sequence is 15 residues long. UMIs were added to TCR cDNA along with a universal primer site when it was made by 5'RACE template switching. From the 5' RACE reads, TCRdb called clonotypes with MiXCR, one entry per CDR3 protein. The table records fewer than 150,000 distinct CDR3 sequences, about 6.8% of them present only once. In the case of this clonotype: The antigen is not known. This may come from a read error, since a much larger clone is one base off.

This chain connects TRBV12-5 to TRBJ2-6, with D maybe TRBD1 (6 bases). This TCR came from a man younger than 30 who received the YFV17D yellow fever vaccine. This specimen consisted of CD4+ T cells sorted from PBMCs, obtained roughly seven weeks after the first yellow fever vaccination. CDR3 coding DNA: TGTGCTAGTGGTTCCTGGGGGCCAGGGGCCAACGTCCTGACTTTC. Translation gives CASGSWGPGANVLTF.